This T cell receptor beta chain appears in the sequencing data of a study of Graves' ophthalmopathy and Graves' hyperthyroidism. The study, taken as a whole, reports: Among thyroid clonotypes expanded above 0.001 frequency, most also appeared in blood.

Among the exclusions were patients with other autoimmune diseases, uncontrolled infections, pregnancy or lactation. TCR beta CDR3 amplification used RNA transcripts. Scientists carried out first-round RT-PCR using HTBI primers and then a second-round multiplex PCR. Via MiXCR, TCRdb re-called the multiplex PCR reads, giving one row per CDR3 protein. The sample records 1 million to 1.3 million distinct CDR3 sequences, approximately 35% being singletons. Turning to this clonotype: Its antigen is undetermined.

Germline CDR1 reads SGDLS; CDR2 reads YYNGEE. This CDR3 contains 19 residues. V was shortened by 0 bases and J by 6 bases, with 24 bases between the two germline ends. This clonotype was sampled from an adult man with Graves' hyperthyroidism. Source material: peripheral blood or thyroid tissue (not recorded which). The chain carries TRBV9 and TRBJ2-2; D ambiguous. Written as DNA, the CDR3 is TGTGCCAGCAGCGTAGCCCCCAACTCCCTGGGCAGAGTTGCCGGGGAGCTGTTTTTT. Translated: CASSVAPNSLGRVAGELFF.